A single T cell receptor beta chain is shown here with its context. Losses at the gene ends were 2 bases for V and 7 bases for J; bases not matched to a gene: 8. Looked up from germline, CDR1 is SGHNT and CDR2 is YENEEA. The length of the CDR3 is 16 residues. This entry belongs to a study of blood T cell repertoires in COVID-19. Study-level information: Italy, Spain and the United States were the sources of the convalescent and acute COVID-19 samples.

The repertoire was sequenced with immunoSEQ multiplex PCR; TCRdb's copy has only in-frame clones and lacks some. This sample yields about 190,000 clones, of which approximately 86% are seen a single time; 0.95% to 1.3% belongs to the top ten. The source is a man aged 25 to 40 with acute or convalescent COVID-19. The sequencing input was peripheral blood. The J gene is TRBJ2-7, the V gene TRBV11-3, with 13 bases matching TRBD2. In nucleotides, the CDR3 is TGTGCCAGCAGCTTAACTAGCGGGAGGGAACTGTGGGAGCAGTACTTC. Protein product: CASSLTSGRELWEQYF. Drawing the rest from reference TRBV11-3 and TRBJ2-7, the complete variable domain is EAGVVQSPRYKIIEKKQPVAFWCNPISGHNTLYWYLQNLGQGPELLIRYENEEAVDDSQLPKDRFSAERLKGVDSTLKIQPAELGDSAVYLCASSLTSGRELWEQYFGPGTRLTVT.